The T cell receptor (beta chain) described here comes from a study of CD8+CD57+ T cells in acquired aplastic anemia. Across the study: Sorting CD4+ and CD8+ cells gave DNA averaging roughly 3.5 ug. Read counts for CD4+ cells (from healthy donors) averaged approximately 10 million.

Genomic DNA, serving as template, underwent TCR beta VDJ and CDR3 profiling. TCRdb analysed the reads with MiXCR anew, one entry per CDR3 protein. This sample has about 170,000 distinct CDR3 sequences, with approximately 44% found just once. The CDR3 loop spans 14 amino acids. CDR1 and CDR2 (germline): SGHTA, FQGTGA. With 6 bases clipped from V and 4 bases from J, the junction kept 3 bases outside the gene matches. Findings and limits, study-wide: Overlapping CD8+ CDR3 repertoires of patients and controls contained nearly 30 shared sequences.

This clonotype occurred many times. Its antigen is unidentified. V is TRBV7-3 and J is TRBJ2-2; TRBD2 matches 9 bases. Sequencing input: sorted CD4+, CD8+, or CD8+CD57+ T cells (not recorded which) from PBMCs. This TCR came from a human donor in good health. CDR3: CASRRLAATGELFF. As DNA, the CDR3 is TGTGCCAGCAGAAGACTAGCGGCCACCGGGGAGCTGTTTTTT.